The 27 T cell receptor beta chains listed next were all sequenced from one sample in a study of blood T cell repertoires in COVID-19. Generated by immunoSEQ multiplex PCR, the TCRdb table keeps only in-frame clones and is missing some. The sample carries about 160,000 clones, 77% recorded once. The sequenced sample was peripheral blood. Every receptor here comes from a man aged 65 to 79 with acute or convalescent COVID-19.

V gene TRBV29-1 combines with J gene TRBJ1-2; 9 bases are a match to TRBD1. Losses at the gene ends were 4 bases for V and 2 bases for J; bases not matched to a gene: 5. From germline, CDR1 is SQVTM and CDR2 ANQGSEA. The CDR3 is made up of 14 amino acids. CDR3 DNA sequence: TGCAGCGTTGGCCGACAGGGGGTAAACTATGGCTACACCTTC. Protein: CSVGRQGVNYGYTF. Using reference TRBV29-1 and TRBJ1-2 for the parts outside the CDR3, the full variable domain is SAVISQKPSRDICQRGTSLTIQCQVDSQVTMMFWYRQQPGQSLTLIATANQGSEATYESGFVIDKFPISRPNLTFSTLTVSNMSPEDSSIYLCSVGRQGVNYGYTFGSGTRLTVV.

This clone came up once. The J gene is TRBJ2-3, the V gene TRBV28; a possible D gene is TRBD2 (5 bases). CDR1 is MDHEN, CDR2 SYDVKM, per germline. Trimming took off 4 bases at V and 8 bases at J, with 16 bases between the two ends. The CDR3 totals 14 residues. The CDR3 nucleotides are TGTGCCAGCAGTTCCCAGCCCTCCCGGGGTACGCAGTATTTT. Translating it yields CASSSQPSRGTQYF.

The V and J genes are TRBV6-5 and TRBJ2-1; 8 bases agree with TRBD2. V was clipped by 8 bases and J by 8 bases; unmatched bases: 11. This CDR3 spans 14 amino acids. The germline CDR1 and CDR2 sequences are MNHEY and SVGAGI. The CDR3 region is CASQAGTRFHEQFF. The CDR3 DNA is TGTGCCAGCCAGGCCGGGACTAGATTCCATGAGCAGTTCTTC.

The genes are TRBV5-1 and TRBJ2-2, with TRBD2 identical over 10 bases. Per germline, CDR1 SGHRS and CDR2 YFSETQ. V trimming: 1 base; J trimming: 4 bases; junction bases outside the gene matches: 13. The length of the CDR3 is 19 residues. The CDR3: CASSLLALSSSGGTGELFF. The CDR3 DNA is TGCGCCAGCAGCTTGTTAGCCCTAAGTTCTAGCGGGGGCACCGGGGAGCTGTTTTTT.

This clone has a single count. The rearrangement joins TRBV29-1 to TRBJ1-5, with 9 positions matching TRBD1. The CDR3 is 14 amino acids. Germline assignment: CDR1 SQVTM and CDR2 ANQGSEA. J lost 4 bases, V lost 5 bases, and 6 bases had no gene match. The CDR3 region is CSVQIDRGNQPQHF. CDR3 in DNA: TGCAGCGTTCAGATAGACAGGGGGAATCAGCCCCAGCATTTT.

This chain connects TRBV19 to TRBJ1-2, with D tentatively TRBD1 (6 bases). Trimming took off 7 bases at V and 8 bases at J, with 20 bases between the two ends. In germline, CDR1 is LNHDA, CDR2 SQIVND (reference sequence). The CDR3 consists of 14 residues. CDR3 loop: CASKTGFRTSGYTF. The CDR3 nucleotides read TGTGCCAGTAAGACAGGCTTCAGGACAAGCGGCTACACCTTC.

This clone was seen more than once but under ten times. J is TRBJ1-1 and V is TRBV18, with TRBD1 matching over 7 bases. Germline values: CDR1 KGHSH, CDR2 LQKENI. The ends lost 3 bases at V and 4 bases at J; junction bases unmatched: 5. The CDR3 length is 14 residues. The CDR3 reads CASSPRQGGTEAFF. CDR3 sequence (DNA): TGTGCCAGCTCACCGAGACAGGGCGGCACTGAAGCTTTCTTT. Supplemented by reference TRBV18 and TRBJ1-1, the full variable domain reads NAGVMQNPRHLVRRRGQEARLRCSPMKGHSHVYWYRQLPEEGLKFMVYLQKENIIDESGMPKERFSAEFPKEGPSILRIQQVVRGDSAAYFCASSPRQGGTEAFFGQGTRLTVV.

This rearrangement joins TRBV13 to TRBJ1-2; 7 positions agree with TRBD1. Trimming took 0 bases from V and 2 from J; bases not matched to a gene: 6. The CDR3 sequence is 16 residues long. Germline V CDR1 and CDR2: PRHDT, FYEKMQ (reference sequence). The CDR3 here is CASSLGRDRLNYGYTF. For the CDR3, the DNA is TGTGCCAGCAGCTTAGGCAGGGACAGACTGAACTATGGCTACACCTTC.

This clone showed up just once. This rearrangement joins TRBV7-3 to TRBJ2-1, with a weak D call TRBD2 (5 bases). The CDR3 is 14 amino acids. V shed 4 bases and J shed 7 bases, with 14 bases lying between them. Germline V CDR1 and CDR2: SGHTA, FQGTGA. The CDR3 bases are TGTGCCAGCAGCTCGTCTCCTACTAGGAATGAGCAGTTCTTC. Protein: CASSSSPTRNEQFF.

The chain combines TRBV6-5 with TRBJ1-5; no reliable D call. V gave up 6 bases and J gave up 2 bases, with 8 bases separating them. The CDR3 length is 13 residues. The germline V gene encodes CDR1 MNHEY and CDR2 SVGAGI. CDR3 DNA sequence: TGTGCCAGCAGCCTGGCGGGCAATCAGCCCCAGCATTTT. Its protein is CASSLAGNQPQHF.

This chain connects TRBV19 to TRBJ1-3, with D perhaps TRBD1 (5 bases). This CDR3 comprises 16 residues. Germline V CDR1 and CDR2: LNHDA, SQIVND (reference sequence). Trimming removed 5 bases from V and 8 bases from J, with 22 bases in between. The CDR3 here is CASSRIPGPSSDTIYF. The CDR3 DNA follows: TGTGCCAGTAGTCGAATTCCGGGACCCTCTAGCGACACCATATATTTT.

This sequence joins TRBV5-4 and TRBJ2-1; 9 bases map to TRBD2. Germline trimming cut 0 bases from V and 5 bases from J; bases unmatched to any gene: 6. The CDR3 runs to 16 residues. Germline V CDR1 and CDR2: SGHNT, YYREEE (reference sequence). The DNA of the CDR3 is TGTGCCAGCAGCTTGGCCGTTAGCGGGAGACACAATGAGCAGTTCTTC. Translation gives CASSLAVSGRHNEQFF.

This clone has more than one count but fewer than ten. This sequence joins TRBV4-3 and TRBJ1-2; 10 bases fit TRBD1. This CDR3 is built from 14 residues. The ends lost 0 bases at V and 7 bases at J; junction bases unmatched: 2. Germline V gene sequence: CDR1 LGHNA, CDR2 YSLEER. CDR3: CASSQDWTGGGYTF. DNA of the CDR3: TGCGCCAGCAGCCAAGATTGGACAGGGGGTGGCTACACCTTC.

The chain carries TRBV5-8 and TRBJ1-3; no definite D call. The CDR3 sequence is 15 residues long. Germline V CDR1 and CDR2: SGHTS, YDEGEE. V lost 1 base, J lost 0 bases, and 8 bases lay in between. The CDR3, as DNA: TGTGCCAGCAGCTTGACGAGGGCCTCTGGAAACACCATATATTTT. Its protein product is CASSLTRASGNTIYF.

The chain carries TRBV2 and TRBJ1-1, with D perhaps TRBD1 (5 bases). V was shortened by 3 bases and J by 2 bases, with 10 bases between the two germline ends. Germline loops: CDR1 SNHLY, CDR2 FYNNEI. CDR3 length: 14 residues. For the CDR3, the DNA is TGTGCCAGCAGTGACGGGGGTTCAAACACTGAAGCTTTCTTT. Residues: CASSDGGSNTEAFF.

This clone has more than one count but fewer than ten. The chain joins TRBV7-3 to TRBJ1-1, with D uncertain. Between the trimmed V and J ends, which lost 0 bases and 5 bases, there was a span of 10 bases. Germline CDR1 is SGHTA and CDR2 is FQGTGA. The CDR3 totals 14 residues. The chain's CDR3 is CASSLTSDMTEAFF. The CDR3 nucleotides are TGTGCCAGCAGCTTAACGTCAGATATGACTGAAGCTTTCTTT. Based on the CDR3 plus reference TRBV7-3 and TRBJ1-1, the full variable domain is GAGVSQTPSNKVTEKGKYVELRCDPISGHTALYWYRQSLGQGPEFLIYFQGTGAADDSGLPNDRFFAVRPEGSVSTLKIQRTERGDSAVYLCASSLTSDMTEAFFGQGTRLTVV.

The sample holds one count of this clone. V is TRBV5-1 and J is TRBJ1-1, with D maybe TRBD1 (5 bases). The CDR3 sequence is 14 residues long. Germline V lookup: CDR1 SGHRS, CDR2 YFSETQ. V was pared by 0 bases and J by 4 bases, with 10 bases between. The CDR3 loop reads CASSLDGGFTEAFF. CDR3 DNA sequence: TGCGCCAGCAGCTTGGATGGGGGGTTCACTGAAGCTTTCTTT.

The chain is built from TRBV10-3 and TRBJ1-1; D is perhaps TRBD1 (5 bases). Trimming stripped 6 bases from V and 1 base from J, with 18 bases between. CDR3 size: 16 residues. Germline CDR1 reads ENHRY; CDR2 reads SYGVKD. In DNA form, the CDR3 reads TGTGCCATCAGCTCCAATCGCGACAGAAAGAACACTGAAGCTTTCTTT. Encoded protein: CAISSNRDRKNTEAFF.

This sequence joins TRBV6-5 and TRBJ1-3; 8 bases map to TRBD1. This CDR3 is built from 14 residues. Germline V gene lookup returns CDR1 MNHEY and CDR2 SVGAGI. V lost 6 bases to trimming and J lost 6 bases; unmatched junction nucleotides: 7. CDR3 region: CASSLGQGINTIYF. In DNA, the CDR3 is TGTGCCAGCAGCTTAGGACAGGGAATAAACACCATATATTTT.

The chain has TRBV5-5 and TRBJ2-4; D may be TRBD1 (5 bases). Germline lookup yields CDR1 SGHKS and CDR2 YYEKEE (reference sequence). There are 16 residues in the CDR3. The V end lost 2 bases, the J end lost 0 bases, and 12 bases lay between the germline ends. The DNA for the CDR3 is TGTGCCAGCAGCTTCAGAGTAGGGGAAGCCAAAAACATTCAGTACTTC. Translation gives CASSFRVGEAKNIQYF.

This rearrangement joins TRBV11-3 to TRBJ1-2; TRBD1 aligns across 10 bases. The J segment lost 2 bases and the V segment lost 1 base, leaving 10 bases of the junction unmatched. CDR1 and CDR2 (germline): SGHNT, YENEEA. CDR3 length: 18 amino acids. The DNA of the CDR3 is TGTGCCAGCAGCTTAGGGGGACAGGGGTCCGGATGGAACTATGGCTACACCTTC. Translating gives CASSLGGQGSGWNYGYTF.

The chain has TRBV13 and TRBJ2-7, with TRBD1 as a possible D gene (5 bases). V was trimmed by 5 bases and J by 5 bases, leaving 13 bases between them. Germline-derived CDR1 and CDR2 are PRHDT and FYEKMQ (reference sequence). The CDR3 is made up of 13 amino acids. The DNA of the CDR3 is TGTGCCAGCAGCCCCCAGGGTTCCCACGAGCAGTACTTC. Its translation: CASSPQGSHEQYF.

With respect to this clone: Distinct nucleotide sequences in the sample also encode this CDR3. The genes are TRBV30 and TRBJ1-5; D remains ambiguous. This CDR3 comprises 13 residues. CDR1 GTSNPN and CDR2 SVGIG come from the germline V gene (reference sequence). V lost 2 bases and J lost 4, with 9 bases in between. CDR3 protein: CAWSPRGNQPQHF. The CDR3 nucleotides are TGTGCCTGGAGTCCCCGGGGAAATCAGCCCCAGCATTTT.

The chain employs TRBV6-5 and TRBJ1-5; TRBD1 might be the D (5 bases). CDR1 is MNHEY, CDR2 SVGAGI, per germline. CDR3 length equals 15 residues. Trimming took off 6 bases at V and 0 bases at J, with 12 bases between the two ends. The DNA for the CDR3 is TGTGCCAGCAGGTCCTCGCAGGGTAGCAATCAGCCCCAGCATTTT. Its protein is CASRSSQGSNQPQHF.

This sequence joins TRBV6-1 and TRBJ1-1, with TRBD1 identical over 11 bases. This CDR3 is built from 18 residues. V lost 2 bases to trimming and J lost 1 base; unmatched junction nucleotides: 9. Germline CDR1 MNHNS, CDR2 SASEGT. CDR3 in amino acids: CASSETPGQGAGNTEAFF. DNA of the CDR3: TGTGCCAGCAGTGAAACGCCCGGACAGGGGGCCGGGAACACTGAAGCTTTCTTT.

V and J are TRBV5-6 and TRBJ1-1; D not resolved. Germline V lookup: CDR1 SGHDT, CDR2 YYEEEE. V was shortened by 2 bases and J by 11 bases, with 19 bases between the two germline ends. The CDR3 sequence is 14 residues long. The DNA of the CDR3 is TGTGCCAGCAGCTTTAGCCAGCGCCGGTTTAACGCTTTCTTT. Translation: CASSFSQRRFNAFF.

This rearrangement joins TRBV5-4 to TRBJ2-1, with D tentatively TRBD1 (5 bases). Germline assignment: CDR1 SGHNT and CDR2 YYREEE (reference sequence). The CDR3 spans 15 residues. V was pared by 2 bases and J by 0 bases, with 9 bases between. DNA of the CDR3: TGTGCCAGCAGCTTAGGGGCGGTCTCCTACAATGAGCAGTTCTTC. It codes for CASSLGAVSYNEQFF.